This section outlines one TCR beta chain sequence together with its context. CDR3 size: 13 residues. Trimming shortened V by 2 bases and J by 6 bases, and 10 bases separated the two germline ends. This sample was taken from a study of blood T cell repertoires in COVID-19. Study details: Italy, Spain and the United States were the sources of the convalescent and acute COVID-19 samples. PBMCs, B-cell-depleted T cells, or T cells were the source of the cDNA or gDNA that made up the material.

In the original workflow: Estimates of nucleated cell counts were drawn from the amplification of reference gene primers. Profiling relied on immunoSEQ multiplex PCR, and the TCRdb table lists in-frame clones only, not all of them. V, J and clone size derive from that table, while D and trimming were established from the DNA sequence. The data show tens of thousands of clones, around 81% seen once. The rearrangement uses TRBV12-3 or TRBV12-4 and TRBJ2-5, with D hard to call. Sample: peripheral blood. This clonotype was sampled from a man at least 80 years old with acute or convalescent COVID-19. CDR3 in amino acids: CASSLSPIKTQYF. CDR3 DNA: TGTGCCAGCAGTTTAAGTCCTATAAAGACCCAGTACTTC.